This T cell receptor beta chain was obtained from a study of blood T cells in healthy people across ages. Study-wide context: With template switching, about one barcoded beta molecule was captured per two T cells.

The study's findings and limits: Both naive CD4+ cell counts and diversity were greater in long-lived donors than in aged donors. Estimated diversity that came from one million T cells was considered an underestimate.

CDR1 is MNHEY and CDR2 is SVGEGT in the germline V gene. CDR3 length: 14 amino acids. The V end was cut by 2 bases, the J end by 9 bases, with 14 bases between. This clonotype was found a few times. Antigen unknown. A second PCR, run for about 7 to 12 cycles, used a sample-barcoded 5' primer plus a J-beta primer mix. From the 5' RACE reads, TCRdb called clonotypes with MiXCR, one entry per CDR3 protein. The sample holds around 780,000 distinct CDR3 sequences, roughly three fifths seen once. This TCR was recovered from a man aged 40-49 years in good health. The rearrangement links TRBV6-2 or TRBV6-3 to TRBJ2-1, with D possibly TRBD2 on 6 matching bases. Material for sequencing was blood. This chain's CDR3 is CASSYQTSSVEQFF. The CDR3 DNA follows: TGTGCCAGCAGTTACCAGACTAGTTCGGTTGAGCAGTTCTTC.